The present TCR beta chain was sequenced within a study of shared clonotypes between healthy human individuals. Study in general: Three CD4 naive, three CD4 memory, two CD8 naive and one CD8 memory plate were used per donor.

Method: immunoSEQ multiplex PCR; TCRdb's copy keeps in-frame clones and lacks some. Among some 500,000 clones listed, more than 95% were seen once. This clone occurred once. The donors were adults (healthy and HIV-negative) with no recent acute infections or vaccinations. It was into CD45RA+ naive and CD45RA-negative memory subsets that the CD4+ cells were split. With 3 bases clipped from V and 4 bases from J, the junction kept 4 bases outside the gene matches. Germline V gene sequence: CDR1 SGHTA, CDR2 FQGNSA. The CDR3 has 15 amino acids. The rearrangement joins TRBV7-2 to TRBJ2-5; TRBD1 aligns across 11 bases. The clonotype was recovered from a woman in her twenties or thirties in good health. Sample: naive CD4+ T cells sorted from blood. Subset indicated: CD45RA+ positively selected. The chain's CDR3 is CASSFGTGGPETQYF. Written as DNA, the CDR3 is TGTGCCAGCAGCTTCGGGACAGGGGGACCAGAGACCCAGTACTTC.